These T cell receptor beta chains were read from a single sample in a study of T cell responses to AZD1222 COVID-19 vaccine. TCRdb keeps only in-frame clones here, not all; method: immunoSEQ multiplex PCR. The table includes over 150,000 clones, 94% detected once. Here the sequenced sample was peripheral blood, taken 28 days after the second AZD1222 dose. All receptors come from an adult who received the AZD1222 COVID-19 vaccine. Both conserved end residues are part of each CDR3. A D gene is named only where the DNA matches it firmly. Clone size is stated in some rows and not others, as once, few, many or a class when expanded.

d_call j_call v_call clone_size cdr3_nt cdr3_aa
- TRBJ2-7 TRBV28 few TGTGCCAGCAGCCGGACAGAGGGAGAGCAGTACTTC CASSRTEGEQYF
- TRBJ1-4 TRBV7-9 - TGTGCCAGCAGGAGAGCGGGCCTCAATGAAAAACTGTTTTTT CASRRAGLNEKLFF
- TRBJ2-2 TRBV6-1 - TGTGCCAGCAGTGAAAAGGGGCCGGACACCGGGGAGCTGTTTTTT CASSEKGPDTGELFF
TRBD1 TRBJ2-5 TRBV27 - TGTGCCAGCAGTTTATCATATAGACAGGGGGTGGTGGAGACCCAGTACTTC CASSLSYRQGVVETQYF
TRBD1 TRBJ2-7 TRBV6-1 - TGTGCCAGCAGTGATTGGCCACAGGGGCCTTACGAGCAGTACTTC CASSDWPQGPYEQYF
- TRBJ1-2 TRBV19 - TGTGCCAGTAGTGAGACATACTATGGCTACACCTTC CASSETYYGYTF
- TRBJ1-4 TRBV6-6 - TGTGCCAGCAGACCACAGGAACCCAGTGAAAAACTGTTTTTT CASRPQEPSEKLFF
- TRBJ2-1 TRBV5-6 - TGTGCCAGCAGCTATTCACTTTTGGGGTGGAATGAGCAGTTCTTC CASSYSLLGWNEQFF
- TRBJ1-6 TRBV7-9 - TGTGCCAGCAGCCCCTTACAGGGACGGGGATCACCCCTCCACTTT CASSPLQGRGSPLHF
- TRBJ1-1 TRBV5-1 - TGCGCCAGCAGCTTGGTCCGCCGAGGCACTGAAGCTTTCTTT CASSLVRRGTEAFF
TRBD1 TRBJ2-3 TRBV7-6 - TGTGCCAGCAGCGCGAGGACAGGGGATGCAGATACGCAGTATTTT CASSARTGDADTQYF
TRBD1 TRBJ1-1 TRBV5-1 - TGCGCCAGCACTGAGGGGGCCCTGAACACTGAAGCTTTCTTT CASTEGALNTEAFF
- TRBJ1-1 TRBV7-6 - TGTGCCAGCAGCCTTCGACGGACCGTCTTTAGCACTGAAGCTTTCTTT CASSLRRTVFSTEAFF
TRBD1 TRBJ1-2 TRBV11-2 - TGTGCCAGCAGCACCCAGGGGGTCTATGGCTACACCTTC CASSTQGVYGYTF
- TRBJ2-7 TRBV6-6 once TGTGCCAGCAGTGCCCCGAGCTCCTACGAGCAGTACTTC CASSAPSSYEQYF
TRBD1 TRBJ1-5 TRBV2 - TGTGCCAGCAGACAGGGGGCGGTTCAGCCCCAGCATTTT CASRQGAVQPQHF
- TRBJ1-4 TRBV7-9 - TGTGCCAGCAGCTTAGTGGGTCAGGGTCGGCTGTTTTTT CASSLVGQGRLFF
- TRBJ2-1 TRBV7-2 - TGTGCCAGCAGCTTAGCGCCACGGAATGAGCAGTTCTTC CASSLAPRNEQFF
- TRBJ1-5 TRBV24-1 - TGTGCCACCAGTGATGGACGAATTGATAGCAATCAGCCCCAGCATTTT CATSDGRIDSNQPQHF
- TRBJ1-4 TRBV2 - TGTGCCAGCAGTGAACAGGGGCAGTCGGAAAAACTGTTTTTT CASSEQGQSEKLFF
- TRBJ1-5 TRBV9 - TGTGCCAGCAGCGTAGTTTTACAGAATCAGCCCCAGCATTTT CASSVVLQNQPQHF
- TRBJ1-1 TRBV19 - TGTGCCAGTAGTATGATTAATTCCCTCCACGCCCTGAACACTGAAGCTTTCTTT CASSMINSLHALNTEAFF
- TRBJ1-2 TRBV28 - TGTGCCAGCACCTCACAAGGGGGGGCCGATGGCGGCTACACCTTC CASTSQGGADGGYTF
- TRBJ1-1 TRBV27 - TGTGCCAGCAGTTTTTCAGCCAACACTGAAGCTTTCTTT CASSFSANTEAFF
- TRBJ1-4 TRBV18 - TGTGCCAGTACCGGGGGACTTAATGAAAAACTGTTTTTT CASTGGLNEKLFF
- TRBJ1-1 TRBV10-3 - TGTGCCATCAGTGAGCGCGGACGGAAGAACACTGAAGCTTTCTTT CAISERGRKNTEAFF
- TRBJ2-5 TRBV30 - TGTGCCTGGAGCGGAGCCGAGTACCAAGAGACCCAGTACTTC CAWSGAEYQETQYF